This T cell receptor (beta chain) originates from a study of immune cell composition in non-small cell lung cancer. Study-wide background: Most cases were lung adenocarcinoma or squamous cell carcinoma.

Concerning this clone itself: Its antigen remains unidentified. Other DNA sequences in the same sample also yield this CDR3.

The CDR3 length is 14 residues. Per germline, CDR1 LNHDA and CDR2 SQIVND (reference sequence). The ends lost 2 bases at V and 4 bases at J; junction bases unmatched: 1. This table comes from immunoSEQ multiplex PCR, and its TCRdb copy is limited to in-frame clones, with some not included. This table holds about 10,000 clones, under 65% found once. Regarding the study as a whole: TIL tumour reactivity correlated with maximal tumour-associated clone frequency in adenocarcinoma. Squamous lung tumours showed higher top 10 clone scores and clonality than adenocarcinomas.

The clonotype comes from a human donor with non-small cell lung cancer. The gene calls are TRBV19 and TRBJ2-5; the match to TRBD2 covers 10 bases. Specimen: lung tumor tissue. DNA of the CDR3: TGTGCCAGTAGTATACGACTAGCGGGAGAGACCCAGTACTTC. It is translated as CASSIRLAGETQYF. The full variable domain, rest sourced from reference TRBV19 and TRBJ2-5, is DGGITQSPKYLFRKEGQNVTLSCEQNLNHDAMYWYRQDPGQGLRLIYYSQIVNDFQKGDIAEGYSVSREKKESFPLTVTSAQKNPTAFYLCASSIRLAGETQYFGPGTRLLVL.